These T cell receptor beta chains were read from a single sample in a study of T cell responses to AZD1222 COVID-19 vaccine. The assay was immunoSEQ multiplex PCR, and TCRdb's table has in-frame clones only and misses some. This table has 80,000 or so clones, about 90% appearing once. The sample in question was peripheral blood, obtained on day 0 of AZD1222 vaccination. Receptors were obtained from an adult in good health. CDR3s include the opening cysteine and the closing phenylalanine or tryptophan. The D gene is left open where the match is weak. The size field is filled for only some rows; it gives once, few, many or a size class.

abundance,v_gene,j_gene,d_gene,CDR3nt,CDR3aa
few,TRBV6-5,TRBJ2-2,.,TGTGCCAGCAGTCGGACTATCTTCGGGGAGCTGTTTTTT,CASSRTIFGELFF
.,TRBV18,TRBJ1-3,.,TGTGCCAGCGAAGGTCGACTGAGCTCTGGAAACACCATATATTTT,CASEGRLSSGNTIYF
.,TRBV2,TRBJ2-1,.,TGTGCCAGCGTCTGGAAGATCTACAATGAGCAGTTCTTC,CASVWKIYNEQFF
.,TRBV5-1,TRBJ1-1,.,TGCGCCAGCAGCTCCCGGGGACAAGGGAACACTGAAGCTTTCTTT,CASSSRGQGNTEAFF
.,TRBV15,TRBJ2-7,.,TGTGCCACCAGCGGAGCGACACCTACCTACGAGCAGTACTTC,CATSGATPTYEQYF
.,TRBV11-3,TRBJ2-2,TRBD2,TGTGCCAGCAGCTTAAGCGGGAGGGCGGGAGTCACCGGGGAGCTGTTTTTT,CASSLSGRAGVTGELFF
.,TRBV28,TRBJ1-6,.,TGTGCCAGCAAGGAGGGATTCAATTCACCCCTCCACTTT,CASKEGFNSPLHF
.,TRBV6-5,TRBJ1-2,TRBD1,TGTGCCAGCAGTTACTACACCGGGACAGCGTTTGGCTACACCTTC,CASSYYTGTAFGYTF
.,TRBV7-8,TRBJ1-1,.,TGTGCCAGCAGCTTTAGACAGTCGATGATGAACACTGAAGCTTTCTTT,CASSFRQSMMNTEAFF
.,TRBV11-1,TRBJ1-2,TRBD1,TGTGCCAGCAGCTTACCTGGGGACAGGGGAAAAGGCTACACCTTC,CASSLPGDRGKGYTF
.,TRBV7-9,TRBJ1-4,TRBD1,TGTGCCAGCAGCTTTGCGGGGGACAGGGCTGAAAAACTGTTTTTT,CASSFAGDRAEKLFF
.,TRBV3-1/TRBV3-2,TRBJ1-2,.,TGTGCCAGCAGCCAACGTCTGGTAGGGGGTTTTGGCTACACCTTC,CASSQRLVGGFGYTF
few,TRBV7-8,TRBJ1-1,TRBD1,TGTGCCAGCAGCTCCCAGGGGGCTCGGGCTGAAGCTTTCTTT,CASSSQGARAEAFF
.,TRBV18,TRBJ2-7,TRBD2,TGTGCCAGCTCACTAAGCTCCGGGACTAGCGGCTCCTACGAGCAGTACTTC,CASSLSSGTSGSYEQYF
.,TRBV4-1,TRBJ2-7,TRBD1,TGCGCCAGCAGCCACCCGACAGGGGGTCCTTATTACGAGCAGTACTTC,CASSHPTGGPYYEQYF
.,TRBV5-8,TRBJ2-7,.,TGTGCCAGCAGCTACCGGGGCCACTACGAGCAGTACTTC,CASSYRGHYEQYF
.,TRBV5-1,TRBJ2-1,TRBD1,TGCGCCAGCAGCTTGTCCGCGACCGGGACAGGGGGAAACAATGAGCAGTTCTTC,CASSLSATGTGGNNEQFF
.,TRBV7-6,TRBJ2-2,TRBD2,TGTGCCAGCAGCTCCTCTAGCGGGAGTGTGGGTATGGAGCTGTTTTTT,CASSSSSGSVGMELFF
medium-sized,TRBV4-3,TRBJ2-6,TRBD2,TGCGCCAGCAGCCACGATCTAGCGGAGGGGGCCAACGTCCTGACTTTC,CASSHDLAEGANVLTF
.,TRBV7-9,TRBJ1-5,.,TGTGCCAGCAGCTCCATGCGGAGGGGTCTCAGTGGCAATCAGCCCCAGCATTTT,CASSSMRRGLSGNQPQHF
.,TRBV7-9,TRBJ2-4,TRBD1,TGTGCCAGCAGCTTAGAAGGACAGGGTCTCGCCAAAAACATTCAGTACTTC,CASSLEGQGLAKNIQYF
.,TRBV5-8,TRBJ1-4,.,TGTGCCAGCAGCCTAGACAGATCAGTCAGGAAACTGTTTTTT,CASSLDRSVRKLFF
.,TRBV19,TRBJ2-1,TRBD2,TGTGCCAGTAGTATGACCGCTAGCGGCGGGGATGAGCAGTTCTTC,CASSMTASGGDEQFF
.,TRBV12-5,TRBJ2-7,.,TGTGCTAGTGGTTTGACGTGGGACTACGAGCAGTACTTC,CASGLTWDYEQYF
many,TRBV4-1,TRBJ1-1,.,TGCGCCAGCAGCCAAGATCGTCGAGGGGCTTTCTTT,CASSQDRRGAFF
.,TRBV6-1,TRBJ2-1,TRBD1,TGTGCCAGCAGTGTAGCAGGGGGCAGGGATGAGCAGTTCTTC,CASSVAGGRDEQFF
.,TRBV7-2,TRBJ1-2,.,TGTGCCAGCAGTATCCCGGGACCGATCTATGGCTACACCTTC,CASSIPGPIYGYTF
.,TRBV29-1,TRBJ1-2,TRBD1,TGCAGCGTTGCCCGGACAGGGGGCTATGGCTACACCTTC,CSVARTGGYGYTF
.,TRBV6-5,TRBJ2-7,TRBD2,TGTGCCAGCAGTCGCGGACTAGAGGGGTGGGAGCAGTACTTC,CASSRGLEGWEQYF
.,TRBV12-5,TRBJ2-7,TRBD2,TGTGCTAGTGGTTTTCTAGCGGGAGGCCCGGGGACCTCCTACGAGCAGTACTTC,CASGFLAGGPGTSYEQYF
once,TRBV4-3,TRBJ1-4,TRBD1,TGCGCCAGCAGCCAAGTGGGAAGGGGGCAGACTAATGAAAAACTGTTTTTT,CASSQVGRGQTNEKLFF
.,TRBV5-1,TRBJ1-4,.,TGCGCCAGCAGCTTCCGCGGGGCAGGGGATGAAAAACTGTTTTTT,CASSFRGAGDEKLFF
.,TRBV2,TRBJ1-5,.,TGTGCCAGCAGTGAAGGGGAACAGCCTAATCAGCCCCAGCATTTT,CASSEGEQPNQPQHF
.,TRBV19,TRBJ2-4,TRBD2,TGTGCCAGTAGTAGGCTAGCGGGACCAGCCAAAAACATTCAGTACTTC,CASSRLAGPAKNIQYF
.,TRBV21-1,TRBJ2-3,.,TGTGCCAGCAGCAAAACCCCTGTTGCTAGCACAGATACGCAGTATTTT,CASSKTPVASTDTQYF
.,TRBV19,TRBJ1-1,TRBD1,TGTGCCAGTAGTAGTGGACAGGCGCGAACTGAAGCTTTCTTT,CASSSGQARTEAFF
.,TRBV29-1,TRBJ2-1,.,TGCAGCGTTGAAGCGGTAGGAGGCTACAATGAGCAGTTCTTC,CSVEAVGGYNEQFF
.,TRBV19,TRBJ1-2,.,TGTGCCAGTAGTATCCAGGCCGGGGGACGGTATGGCTACACCTTC,CASSIQAGGRYGYTF
.,TRBV5-5,TRBJ1-2,TRBD1,TGTGCCAGCAGCTTGGAAGGACAGGGGCTCTATGGCTACACCTTC,CASSLEGQGLYGYTF
.,TRBV14,TRBJ1-3,.,TGTGCCAGCAGCCAAGAAACAAACACCATATATTTT,CASSQETNTIYF
once,TRBV6-5,TRBJ1-2,.,TGTGCCAGCCTCGATTCGGGTCTTAGCTATGGCTACACCTTC,CASLDSGLSYGYTF
.,TRBV5-4,TRBJ2-1,.,TGTGCCAGCAGCTTGGCCTTCCATGAGCAGTTCTTC,CASSLAFHEQFF
.,TRBV9,TRBJ1-1,TRBD1,TGTGCCAGCAGCTTCTCTCACAGGGGGCAGACTGAAGCTTTCTTT,CASSFSHRGQTEAFF
.,TRBV27,TRBJ1-1,.,TGTGCCAGCAGTTTTTGGGGGCGGAGTGAAGCTTTCTTT,CASSFWGRSEAFF
.,TRBV7-2,TRBJ2-3,TRBD1,TGTGCCAGCAGCAAGACAGGGGGTAAATTGGGTACGCAGTATTTT,CASSKTGGKLGTQYF
.,TRBV5-1,TRBJ2-1,TRBD2,TGCGCCAGCAGCAAAAGTCCCTTCACTAGCGGGAGGGACAATGAGCAGTTCTTC,CASSKSPFTSGRDNEQFF
.,TRBV6-4,TRBJ1-2,.,TGTGCCAGCAGTCCCCCAGGGGTCTATGGCTACACCTTC,CASSPPGVYGYTF
few,TRBV3-1/TRBV3-2,TRBJ1-5,TRBD1,TGTGCCAGCAGCCCGGGACAGGGGAGAAGCGATCAGCCCCAGCATTTT,CASSPGQGRSDQPQHF
.,TRBV3-1/TRBV3-2,TRBJ2-1,TRBD2,TGTGCCAGCAGCTCAAGGGACGGGAGGGCCAATGAGCAGTTCTTC,CASSSRDGRANEQFF
.,TRBV25-1,TRBJ2-7,.,TGTGCCAGCAGTGAATATGGTGACAGCACCTACGAGCAGTACTTC,CASSEYGDSTYEQYF
.,TRBV7-2,TRBJ1-6,.,TGTGCCAGCAGTAAACCGCCGGATAATTCACCCCTCCACTTT,CASSKPPDNSPLHF
.,TRBV15,TRBJ1-3,.,TGTGCCACCAGCAGAGATCCCAGGGCTTCTGGAAACACCATATATTTT,CATSRDPRASGNTIYF
.,TRBV27,TRBJ1-2,TRBD1,TGTGCCAGCAGGACAGGGGGTGACTATGGCTACACCTTC,CASRTGGDYGYTF